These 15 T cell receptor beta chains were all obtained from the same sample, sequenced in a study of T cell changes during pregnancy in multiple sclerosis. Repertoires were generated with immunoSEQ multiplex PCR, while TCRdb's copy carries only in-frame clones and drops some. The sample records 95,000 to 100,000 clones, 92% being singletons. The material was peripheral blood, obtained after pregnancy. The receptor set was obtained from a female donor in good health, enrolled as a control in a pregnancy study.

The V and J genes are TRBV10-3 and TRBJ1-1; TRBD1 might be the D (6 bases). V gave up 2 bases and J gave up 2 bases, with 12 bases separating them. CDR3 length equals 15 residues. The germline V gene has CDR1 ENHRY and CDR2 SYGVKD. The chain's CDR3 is CAISETGFLNTEAFF. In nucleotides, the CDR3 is TGTGCCATCAGTGAGACAGGGTTTCTTAACACTGAAGCTTTCTTT.

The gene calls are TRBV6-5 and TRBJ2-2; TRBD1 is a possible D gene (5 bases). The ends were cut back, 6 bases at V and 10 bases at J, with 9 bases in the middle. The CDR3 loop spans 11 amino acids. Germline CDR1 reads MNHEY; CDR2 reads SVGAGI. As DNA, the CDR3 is TGTGCCAGCAGGATAGGGGAGGAGCTGTTTTTT. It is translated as CASRIGEELFF.

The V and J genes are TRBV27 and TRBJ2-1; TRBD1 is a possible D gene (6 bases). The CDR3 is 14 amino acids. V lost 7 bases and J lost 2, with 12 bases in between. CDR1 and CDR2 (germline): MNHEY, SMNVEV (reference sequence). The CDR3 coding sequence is TGTGCCAGCACTAACGAGGGGGCCTACAATGAGCAGTTCTTC. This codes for CASTNEGAYNEQFF.

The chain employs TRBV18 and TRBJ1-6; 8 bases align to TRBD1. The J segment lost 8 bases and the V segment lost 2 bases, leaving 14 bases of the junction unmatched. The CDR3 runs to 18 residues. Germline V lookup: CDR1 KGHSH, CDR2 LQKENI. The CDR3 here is CASSPISNGQGHDSPLHF. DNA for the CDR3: TGTGCCAGCTCACCAATTAGTAACGGACAGGGCCATGATTCACCCCTCCACTTT.

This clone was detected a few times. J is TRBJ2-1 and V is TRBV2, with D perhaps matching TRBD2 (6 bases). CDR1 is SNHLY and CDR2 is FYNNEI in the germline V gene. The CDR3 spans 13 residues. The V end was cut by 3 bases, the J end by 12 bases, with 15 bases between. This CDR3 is CASSETREQGQFF. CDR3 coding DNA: TGTGCCAGCAGTGAGACCCGGGAGCAGGGGCAGTTCTTC.

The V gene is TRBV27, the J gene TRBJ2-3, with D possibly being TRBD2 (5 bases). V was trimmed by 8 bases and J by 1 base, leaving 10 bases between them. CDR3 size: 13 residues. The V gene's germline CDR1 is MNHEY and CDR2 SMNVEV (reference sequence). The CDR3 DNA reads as TGTGCCAGCGAGGGCCAGGGCACAGATACGCAGTATTTT. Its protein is CASEGQGTDTQYF.

The CDR3 sequence: CASSPGTSGAWDYEQYF. In DNA, the CDR3 is TGTGCCAGCAGCCCGGGGACTAGCGGGGCCTGGGACTACGAGCAGTACTTC. The chain uses TRBV7-9 and TRBJ2-7; TRBD2 agrees at 13 bases. The ends lost 5 bases at V and 3 bases at J; junction bases unmatched: 10. Germline V gene data show CDR1 as SEHNR and CDR2 as FQNEAQ (reference sequence). CDR3 size: 17 residues.

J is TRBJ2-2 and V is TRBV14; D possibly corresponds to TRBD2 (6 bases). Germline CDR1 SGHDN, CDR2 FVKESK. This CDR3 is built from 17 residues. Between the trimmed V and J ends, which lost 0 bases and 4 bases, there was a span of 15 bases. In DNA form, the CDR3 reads TGTGCCAGCAGCCAAGATCGGAGGGTGTGGGGCACCGGGGAGCTGTTTTTT. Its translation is CASSQDRRVWGTGELFF.

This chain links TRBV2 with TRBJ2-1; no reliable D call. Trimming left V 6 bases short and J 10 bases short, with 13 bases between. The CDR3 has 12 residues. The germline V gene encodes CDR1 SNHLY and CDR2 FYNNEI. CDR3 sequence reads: CASSPNRAEQFF. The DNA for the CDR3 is TGTGCCAGCAGCCCTAACAGAGCCGAGCAGTTCTTC.

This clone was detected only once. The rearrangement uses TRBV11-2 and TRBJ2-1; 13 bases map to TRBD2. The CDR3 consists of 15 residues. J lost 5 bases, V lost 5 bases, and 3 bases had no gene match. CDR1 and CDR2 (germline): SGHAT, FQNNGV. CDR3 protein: CASSPTSGGHNEQFF. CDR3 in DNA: TGTGCCAGCAGCCCGACTAGCGGGGGGCACAATGAGCAGTTCTTC. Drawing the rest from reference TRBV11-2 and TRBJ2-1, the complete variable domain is EAGVAQSPRYKIIEKRQSVAFWCNPISGHATLYWYQQILGQGPKLLIQFQNNGVVDDSQLPKDRFSAERLKGVDSTLKIQPAKLEDSAVYLCASSPTSGGHNEQFFGPGTRLTVL.

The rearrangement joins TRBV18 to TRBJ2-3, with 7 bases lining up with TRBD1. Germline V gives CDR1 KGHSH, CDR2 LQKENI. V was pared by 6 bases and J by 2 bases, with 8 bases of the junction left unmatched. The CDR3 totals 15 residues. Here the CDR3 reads CASSPVTGPTDTQYF. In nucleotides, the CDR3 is TGTGCCAGCTCGCCGGTGACAGGGCCCACAGATACGCAGTATTTT.

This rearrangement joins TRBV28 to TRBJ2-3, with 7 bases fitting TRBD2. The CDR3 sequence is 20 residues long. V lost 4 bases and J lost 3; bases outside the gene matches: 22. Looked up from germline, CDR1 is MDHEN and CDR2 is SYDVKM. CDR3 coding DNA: TGTGCCAGCAGTTCACCCTACCACCAAGGGCGCGGGAGCGAGACAGATACGCAGTATTTT. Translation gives CASSSPYHQGRGSETDTQYF.

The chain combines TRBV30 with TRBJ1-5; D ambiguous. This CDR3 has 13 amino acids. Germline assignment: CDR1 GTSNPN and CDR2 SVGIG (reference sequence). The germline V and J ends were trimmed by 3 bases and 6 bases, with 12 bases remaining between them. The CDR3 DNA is TGTGCCTGGAGGGTAGAGGTGGGTCAGCCCCAGCATTTT. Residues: CAWRVEVGQPQHF.

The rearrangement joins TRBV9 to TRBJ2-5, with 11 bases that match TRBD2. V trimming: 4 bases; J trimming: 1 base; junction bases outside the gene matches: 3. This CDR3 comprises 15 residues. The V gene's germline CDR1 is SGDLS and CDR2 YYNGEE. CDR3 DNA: TGTGCCAGCAGCTCTAGCGGGAGGTCCCAAGAGACCCAGTACTTC. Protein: CASSSSGRSQETQYF.

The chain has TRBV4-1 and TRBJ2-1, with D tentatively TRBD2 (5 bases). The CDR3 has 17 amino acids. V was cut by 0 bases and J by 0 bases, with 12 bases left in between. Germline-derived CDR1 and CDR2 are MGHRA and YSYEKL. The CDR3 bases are TGCGCCAGCAGCCAAGAGGCCGGGGAAAGCTCCTACAATGAGCAGTTCTTC. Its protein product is CASSQEAGESSYNEQFF.